One sample yielded the 25 T cell receptor beta chains listed below, sequenced in a study of shared clonotypes between healthy human individuals. Clones were sequenced by immunoSEQ multiplex PCR, and TCRdb holds only the in-frame ones, with some missing. Of over 2 million clones in the sample, 85% to 95% are singletons; the top ten hold 0.37%. The sample taken for sequencing was naive CD4+ T cells from PBMCs. Subset described: CD45RA+ positively selected. These receptors all stem from a man between 18 and 35 years old in good health. Some clones in this sample may be carry-over from other donors' samples.

J is TRBJ1-5 and V is TRBV4-1, with D unclear. V shed 1 base and J shed 2 bases, with 12 bases lying between them. The CDR3 has 16 amino acids. CDR1 is MGHRA and CDR2 is YSYEKL in the germline V gene. DNA for the CDR3: TGCGCCAGCAGCCAAGTTTCCGACATACGCAATCAGCCCCAGCATTTT. Translating gives CASSQVSDIRNQPQHF.

This clone was counted once. The chain has TRBV9 and TRBJ2-1; 9 bases line up with TRBD2. The CDR3 is made up of 17 amino acids. V lost 0 bases and J lost 6; bases outside the gene matches: 10. Germline-derived CDR1 and CDR2 are SGDLS and YYNGEE. The CDR3 loop is CASSVVPSGNSGNEQFF. The CDR3 nucleotides read TGTGCCAGCAGCGTAGTCCCTAGCGGGAATAGTGGCAATGAGCAGTTCTTC.

The chain links TRBV27 to TRBJ1-1, with unresolved D. CDR1 is MNHEY and CDR2 is SMNVEV in the germline V gene (reference sequence). Trimming stripped 6 bases from V and 1 base from J, with 9 bases between. This CDR3 has 13 amino acids. The CDR3 DNA reads TGTGCCAGCAGAATTTCCCGGAACACTGAAGCTTTCTTT. It encodes CASRISRNTEAFF.

Points on this clone: Other DNA sequences in this sample translate to the same CDR3. The chain combines TRBV5-1 with TRBJ2-3; 7 bases line up with TRBD2. CDR3 size: 14 residues. Looked up from germline, CDR1 is SGHRS and CDR2 is YFSETQ. J was trimmed by 1 base and V by 4 bases; bases with no gene match: 3. CDR3 protein: CASSLTSGTDTQYF. CDR3 DNA sequence: TGCGCCAGCAGCCTCACTAGCGGCACAGATACGCAGTATTTT. Full variable domain (rest looked up from reference TRBV5-1 and TRBJ2-3): KAGVTQTPRYLIKTRGQQVTLSCSPISGHRSVSWYQQTPGQGLQFLFEYFSETQRNKGNFPGRFSGRQFSNSRSEMNVSTLELGDSALYLCASSLTSGTDTQYFGPGTRLTVL.

There are a few counts of this clone. V usage is TRBV18 and J usage is TRBJ1-1; tentative D call: TRBD1 (5 bases). CDR1 KGHSH and CDR2 LQKENI come from the germline V gene. V lost 5 bases, J lost 4 bases, and 11 bases lay in between. The CDR3 has 13 residues. CDR3 residues: CASSSGAGTEAFF. DNA of the CDR3: TGTGCCAGCTCATCCGGGGCAGGCACTGAAGCTTTCTTT.

V gene TRBV15 combines with J gene TRBJ2-1, with a possible D match to TRBD2 (5 bases). There are 14 residues in the CDR3. Per the germline V gene, CDR1 is LNHNV and CDR2 is YYDKDF (reference sequence). Between the trimmed V and J ends, which lost 1 base and 5 bases, there was a span of 9 bases. CDR3 amino acids: CATSRGPGDNEQFF. CDR3 in DNA: TGTGCCACCAGCAGAGGGCCCGGGGACAATGAGCAGTTCTTC.

In nucleotides, the CDR3 is TGTGCCAGCAGCGGACAAGCCTTCCAAGAGACCCAGTACTTC. Protein product: CASSGQAFQETQYF. This sequence joins TRBV9 and TRBJ2-5; no definite D call. CDR1 is SGDLS and CDR2 is YYNGEE in the germline V gene. The CDR3 totals 14 residues. The V end lost 3 bases, the J end lost 1 base, and 10 bases lay between the germline ends. The full variable domain, in which reference TRBV9 and TRBJ2-5 provide the parts outside the CDR3, is DSGVTQTPKHLITATGQRVTLRCSPRSGDLSVYWYQQSLDQGLQFLIQYYNGEERAKGNILERFSAQQFPDLHSELNLSSLELGDSALYFCASSGQAFQETQYFGPGTRLLVL.

The chain links TRBV27 to TRBJ1-1; tentative D call: TRBD1 (5 bases). Trimming took 2 bases from V and 1 from J, leaving 11 bases between them. CDR1 and CDR2 from the germline V gene are MNHEY and SMNVEV (reference sequence). There are 15 residues in the CDR3. The CDR3 protein is CASSLVSGTNTEAFF. CDR3 sequence (DNA): TGTGCCAGCAGTTTAGTTTCAGGGACGAACACTGAAGCTTTCTTT.

This rearrangement joins TRBV7-2 to TRBJ1-1; D is undetermined. Germline-derived CDR1 and CDR2 are SGHTA and FQGNSA. The ends were cut back, 3 bases at V and 3 bases at J, with 8 bases in the middle. The CDR3 has 13 residues. The DNA of the CDR3 is TGTGCCAGCAGCTTTACCCGCCACACTGAAGCTTTCTTT. As protein: CASSFTRHTEAFF.

The chain combines TRBV28 with TRBJ1-3, with a possible D match to TRBD1 (5 bases). The CDR3 contains 16 residues. The V and J ends lost 1 base and 4 bases respectively, with 14 bases between them. The germline CDR1 and CDR2 sequences are MDHEN and SYDVKM. The CDR3 is CASSLFGTSRGNTIYF. DNA of the CDR3: TGTGCCAGCAGTTTATTCGGGACCTCTAGGGGAAACACCATATATTTT.

The chain joins TRBV11-2 to TRBJ1-1, with D perhaps matching TRBD1 (6 bases). The CDR3 has 14 amino acids. Trimming took 2 bases from V and 0 from J, leaving 7 bases between them. Germline V gene sequence: CDR1 SGHAT, CDR2 FQNNGV. CDR3 sequence reads: CASSLQGMNTEAFF. The CDR3 DNA follows: TGTGCCAGCAGCTTACAGGGGATGAACACTGAAGCTTTCTTT.

The chain couples TRBV30 to TRBJ2-6; D is possibly TRBD1 or TRBD2 (6 bases each). The CDR3 is 16 residues long. Germline V gives CDR1 GTSNPN, CDR2 SVGIG (reference sequence). V dropped 4 bases and J dropped 2 bases, with 15 bases sitting between them. CDR3 coding DNA: TGTGCCTGGAATGGGGGGCGGGGTACTGGGGCCAACGTCCTGACTTTC. Amino acid sequence: CAWNGGRGTGANVLTF.

V and J are TRBV28 and TRBJ2-1; D might be TRBD1 (6 bases). Germline-derived CDR1 and CDR2 are MDHEN and SYDVKM. This CDR3 region has 16 residues. Between the trimmed V and J ends, which lost 1 base and 6 bases, there was a span of 16 bases. The CDR3 region is CASSLYGPGDSNEQFF. In DNA form, the CDR3 reads TGTGCCAGCAGTTTATATGGGCCAGGGGATAGCAATGAGCAGTTCTTC.

The chain employs TRBV18 and TRBJ1-2; TRBD1 matches 8 bases. Germline V gene sequence: CDR1 KGHSH, CDR2 LQKENI. V gave up 6 bases and J gave up 4 bases; unmatched junction bases: 10. This CDR3 has 15 residues. DNA for the CDR3: TGTGCCAGCTCTTCCGGGACAGGTTCGACCTATGGCTACACCTTC. It encodes CASSSGTGSTYGYTF.

The J gene is TRBJ1-3, the V gene TRBV6-5, with D possibly TRBD1 on 5 matching bases. V was clipped by 6 bases and J by 2 bases, with 14 bases between them. This CDR3 region has 15 residues. CDR1 and CDR2 from the germline V gene are MNHEY and SVGAGI. CDR3 amino acids: CASRASGTAGNTIYF. CDR3 nucleotide sequence: TGTGCCAGCAGAGCCTCAGGGACGGCTGGAAACACCATATATTTT.

The chain couples TRBV6-1 to TRBJ2-7; D is possibly TRBD1 (5 bases). The CDR3 contains 14 residues. The V end lost 3 bases, the J end lost 2 bases, and 11 bases lay between the germline ends. CDR1 is MNHNS, CDR2 SASEGT, per germline. This CDR3 is CASSDRVPTYEQYF. CDR3 coding DNA: TGTGCCAGCAGTGACAGGGTACCAACCTACGAGCAGTACTTC.

This sequence joins TRBV18 and TRBJ2-7; no definite D call. The CDR3 length is 16 residues. V lost 2 bases and J lost 7, with 21 bases in between. The germline V gene encodes CDR1 KGHSH and CDR2 LQKENI. The CDR3 sequence: CASSPSVRNDLREQYF. DNA for the CDR3: TGTGCCAGCTCACCATCAGTCAGGAATGACTTGCGGGAGCAGTACTTC.

The chain has TRBV9 and TRBJ1-2, with D possibly being TRBD1 (6 bases). The CDR3 has 16 residues. V lost 4 bases, J lost 3 bases, and 19 bases lay in between. Germline V gives CDR1 SGDLS, CDR2 YYNGEE. The CDR3 sequence is CASSWGETGTYYGYTF. The CDR3 coding sequence is TGTGCCAGCAGCTGGGGAGAGACAGGTACATACTATGGCTACACCTTC.

The rearrangement links TRBV19 to TRBJ2-1; tentatively, D is TRBD1 (6 bases). With 8 bases removed from V and 9 bases from J, the gap between germline ends came to 14 bases. Germline V CDR1 and CDR2: LNHDA, SQIVND (reference sequence). The CDR3 contains 12 residues. The CDR3 DNA sequence: TGTGCCAGTGCCCAGCCCAGGGGTGAGCAGTTCTTC. It is translated as CASAQPRGEQFF.

The chain is built from TRBV18 and TRBJ1-2; maybe TRBD1 (5 bases). This CDR3 has 15 residues. With 6 bases removed from V and 4 bases from J, the gap between germline ends came to 18 bases. The V gene's germline CDR1 is KGHSH and CDR2 LQKENI. The CDR3 DNA is TGTGCCAGCTCGCCCACGTGGGGGGAATCCTATGGCTACACCTTC. It codes for CASSPTWGESYGYTF.

The rearrangement uses TRBV19 and TRBJ2-1; D may be TRBD1 (5 bases). The CDR3 extends over 13 amino acids. Germline V gene sequence: CDR1 LNHDA, CDR2 SQIVND (reference sequence). Trimming took 1 base from V and 14 from J, leaving 15 bases between them. The CDR3 reads CASSIGPRTFKFF. The CDR3 DNA follows: TGTGCCAGTAGTATAGGCCCTAGGACATTTAAGTTCTTC. Full variable domain (missing parts from reference TRBV19 and TRBJ2-1): DGGITQSPKYLFRKEGQNVTLSCEQNLNHDAMYWYRQDPGQGLRLIYYSQIVNDFQKGDIAEGYSVSREKKESFPLTVTSAQKNPTAFYLCASSIGPRTFKFFGPGTRLTVL.

This clone was observed a single time. The V and J genes are TRBV19 and TRBJ1-5; a weak D match, TRBD1 (5 bases). The germline CDR1 and CDR2 sequences are LNHDA and SQIVND (reference sequence). Trimming removed 5 bases at V and 6 bases at J, with 20 bases between. The CDR3 is made up of 16 amino acids. CDR3 amino acids: CASSATQGRGFQPQHF. In DNA form, the CDR3 reads TGTGCCAGTAGTGCCACCCAGGGAAGAGGGTTTCAGCCCCAGCATTTT.

The chain is built from TRBV18 and TRBJ2-2; D not resolved. The CDR3 covers 14 residues. CDR1 and CDR2 from the germline V gene are KGHSH and LQKENI. Trimming left V 6 bases short and J 1 base short, with 9 bases between. As DNA, the CDR3 is TGTGCCAGCTCGTCGGACGGGAACACCGGGGAGCTGTTTTTT. The encoded protein is CASSSDGNTGELFF. Looking up the rest from reference TRBV18 and TRBJ2-2 gives the full variable domain: NAGVMQNPRHLVRRRGQEARLRCSPMKGHSHVYWYRQLPEEGLKFMVYLQKENIIDESGMPKERFSAEFPKEGPSILRIQQVVRGDSAAYFCASSSDGNTGELFFGEGSRLTVL.

This chain connects TRBV28 to TRBJ2-3; 15 bases are a match to TRBD2. Germline V lookup: CDR1 MDHEN, CDR2 SYDVKM. This CDR3 has 15 amino acids. With V trimmed by 8 bases and J by 5 bases, 5 bases remained unmatched. The CDR3 loop reads CASGGLAGGVDTQYF. For the CDR3, the DNA is TGTGCCAGCGGGGGACTAGCGGGAGGAGTAGATACGCAGTATTTT.

Comment on this clone: Other DNA sequences of this sample code for an identical CDR3. The genes are TRBV18 and TRBJ2-1, with TRBD1 identical over 7 bases. This CDR3 is built from 13 residues. CDR1 and CDR2 (germline): KGHSH, LQKENI. Trimming at V came to 3 bases and at J to 6 bases, leaving 2 bases not matched to a gene. The CDR3 DNA sequence: TGTGCCAGCTCACCCCGGGACAGCAATGAGCAGTTCTTC. It codes for CASSPRDSNEQFF.